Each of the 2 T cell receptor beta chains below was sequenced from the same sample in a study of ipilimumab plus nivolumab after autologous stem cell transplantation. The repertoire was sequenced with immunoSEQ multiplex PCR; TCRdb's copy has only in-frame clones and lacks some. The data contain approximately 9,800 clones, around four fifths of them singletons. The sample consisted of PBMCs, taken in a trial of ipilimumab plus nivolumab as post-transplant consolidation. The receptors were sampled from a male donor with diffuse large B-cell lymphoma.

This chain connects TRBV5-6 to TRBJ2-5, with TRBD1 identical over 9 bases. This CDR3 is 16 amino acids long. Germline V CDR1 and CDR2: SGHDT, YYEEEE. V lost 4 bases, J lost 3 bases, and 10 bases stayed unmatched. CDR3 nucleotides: TGTGCCAGCAGCGCCGGAGGGACAGGGCGGGAAGAGACCCAGTACTTC. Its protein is CASSAGGTGREETQYF.

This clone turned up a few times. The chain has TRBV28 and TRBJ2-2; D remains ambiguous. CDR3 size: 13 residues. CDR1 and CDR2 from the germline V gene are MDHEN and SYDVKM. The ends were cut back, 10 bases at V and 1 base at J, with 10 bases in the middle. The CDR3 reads CATNGQNTGELFF. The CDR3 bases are TGTGCCACAAATGGGCAGAACACCGGGGAGCTGTTTTTT.